This is a list of T cell receptor beta chains from one sample in a study of blood T cell repertoires in COVID-19. Sequenced by immunoSEQ multiplex PCR; TCRdb stores in-frame clones only, minus some. The sample lists about 42,000 clones, roughly 85% occurring once. Specimen: peripheral blood. The receptors here all came from a woman aged 65 to 85 in a cohort sampled during active COVID-19. CDR3s include the opening cysteine and the closing phenylalanine or tryptophan. D genes are given only for firm matches. A clone size is listed for some rows: how often the clone was seen (once, few, many), or a class if it is expanded.

clone_size j_call d_call cdr3_length v_call cdr3_aa cdr3_nt
NA TRBJ2-4 NA 12 TRBV28 CASRTGENIQYF TGTGCCAGCAGGACAGGTGAAAACATTCAGTACTTC
NA TRBJ1-5 NA 13 TRBV18 CASSPAGDQPQHF TGTGCCAGCTCACCAGCCGGGGATCAGCCCCAGCATTTT
NA TRBJ1-1 NA 13 TRBV5-4 CASSLGNTGEAFF TGTGCCAGCAGCTTGGGGAACACAGGTGAAGCTTTCTTT
NA TRBJ2-7 TRBD1 14 TRBV6-5 CASCRDRGSHEQYF TGTGCCAGCTGCCGGGACAGGGGTAGCCACGAGCAGTACTTC
NA TRBJ1-3 TRBD1 22 TRBV27 CASSLLKVTIDRGPSSGNTIYF TGTGCCAGCAGTTTATTAAAAGTCACCATCGACAGGGGTCCCAGCTCTGGAAACACCATATATTTT
NA TRBJ2-1 TRBD2 16 TRBV7-9 CASSPPGLAGLNEQFF TGTGCCAGCAGCCCCCCGGGGCTAGCGGGACTCAATGAGCAGTTCTTC
NA TRBJ2-7 NA 15 TRBV3-1/TRBV3-2 CASSQGHFTFHEQYF TGTGCCAGCAGCCAAGGCCACTTCACCTTCCACGAGCAGTACTTC
NA TRBJ1-2 TRBD1 16 TRBV7-2 CASSLTGGVGNYGYTF TGTGCCAGCAGCTTGACAGGGGGCGTCGGAAACTATGGCTACACCTTC
NA TRBJ2-7 NA 16 TRBV7-8 CASSSVDRHPTYEQYF TGTGCCAGCAGCTCAGTAGACAGGCACCCTACCTACGAGCAGTACTTC
once TRBJ2-7 NA 13 TRBV7-8 CASSQIETAEQYF TGTGCCAGCAGCCAAATTGAGACTGCCGAGCAGTACTTC
NA TRBJ2-1 TRBD2 14 TRBV24-1 CATMRASGIGEQFF TGTGCCACCATGAGGGCTAGCGGGATCGGTGAGCAGTTCTTC
once TRBJ2-2 TRBD1 15 TRBV7-3 CASSPQGSNTGELFF TGTGCCAGCAGCCCACAGGGGTCGAACACCGGGGAGCTGTTTTTT
NA TRBJ1-5 NA 16 TRBV5-8 CASSLVGVAGIQPQHF TGTGCCAGCAGCTTGGTCGGAGTGGCAGGGATTCAGCCCCAGCATTTT
NA TRBJ1-1 TRBD1 12 TRBV6-5 CASGTGVGEAFF TGTGCCAGCGGGACAGGGGTGGGTGAAGCTTTCTTT
NA TRBJ1-1 NA 15 TRBV7-8 CASSLQVRRSTEAFF TGTGCCAGCAGCTTACAGGTACGGCGAAGTACTGAAGCTTTCTTT
once TRBJ1-6 NA 14 TRBV7-9 CASSLSRDNSPLHF TGTGCCAGCAGCTTAAGTCGAGATAATTCACCCCTCCACTTT
NA TRBJ2-3 NA 11 TRBV2 CGAGGMDTQYF TGTGGCGCAGGAGGCATGGATACGCAGTATTTT
once TRBJ2-7 TRBD2 18 TRBV11-2 CASSSYAPSTSGTYEQYF TGTGCCAGCAGCTCTTATGCCCCTAGTACTAGCGGGACCTACGAGCAGTACTTC
NA TRBJ1-3 NA 14 TRBV3-1/TRBV3-2 CASSQASSGNTIYF TGTGCCAGCAGCCAAGCGAGCTCTGGAAACACCATATATTTT
NA TRBJ2-4 TRBD1 14 TRBV19 CASSPTGGRNIQYF TGTGCCAGTAGTCCGACAGGGGGCCGGAACATTCAGTACTTC
NA TRBJ2-5 TRBD2 14 TRBV28 CASSLQGGMETQYF TGTGCCAGCAGTTTACAGGGAGGGATGGAGACCCAGTACTTC
NA TRBJ2-1 TRBD1 20 TRBV15 CATSNNSTRSRDSADHEQFF TGTGCCACCAGTAACAATTCCACACGGAGCCGGGACAGTGCGGACCATGAGCAGTTCTTC
NA TRBJ2-1 TRBD1 14 TRBV4-2 CASSHPDRAGEQFF TGTGCCAGCAGCCACCCGGACAGGGCCGGTGAGCAGTTCTTC
NA TRBJ1-1 NA 15 TRBV5-5 CASSYGGDWDTEAFF TGTGCCAGCAGCTATGGGGGGGACTGGGACACTGAAGCTTTCTTT